These 2 T cell receptor beta chains originate from one sample sequenced in a study of T cell changes during pregnancy in multiple sclerosis. This table comes from immunoSEQ multiplex PCR, and its TCRdb copy is limited to in-frame clones, with some not included. The repertoire includes 75,000 to 95,000 clones, more than 85% of them detected once, and 0.8% to 0.95% sits in the top ten. Sequencing used peripheral blood, obtained before pregnancy. The receptors stem from a female donor with multiple sclerosis, enrolled in a pregnancy study.

The V and J genes are TRBV2 and TRBJ1-5, with D maybe TRBD1 (5 bases). CDR1 and CDR2 (germline): SNHLY, FYNNEI. Trimming took 5 bases from V and 4 from J, leaving 15 bases between them. This CDR3 spans 15 amino acids. The CDR3 DNA is TGTGCCAGCAGTTCTCGTTTCTCAGGGAATCAGCCCCAGCATTTT. Protein: CASSSRFSGNQPQHF.

CDR3 nucleotides: TGCGCCAGCAGCCGACAGTCGAACACCGGGGAGCTGTTTTTT. This encodes CASSRQSNTGELFF. This chain connects TRBV5-1 to TRBJ2-2; tentative D call: TRBD1 (5 bases). Germline V gene lookup returns CDR1 SGHRS and CDR2 YFSETQ. The V end was cut by 4 bases, the J end by 0 bases, with 7 bases between. This CDR3 comprises 14 residues.